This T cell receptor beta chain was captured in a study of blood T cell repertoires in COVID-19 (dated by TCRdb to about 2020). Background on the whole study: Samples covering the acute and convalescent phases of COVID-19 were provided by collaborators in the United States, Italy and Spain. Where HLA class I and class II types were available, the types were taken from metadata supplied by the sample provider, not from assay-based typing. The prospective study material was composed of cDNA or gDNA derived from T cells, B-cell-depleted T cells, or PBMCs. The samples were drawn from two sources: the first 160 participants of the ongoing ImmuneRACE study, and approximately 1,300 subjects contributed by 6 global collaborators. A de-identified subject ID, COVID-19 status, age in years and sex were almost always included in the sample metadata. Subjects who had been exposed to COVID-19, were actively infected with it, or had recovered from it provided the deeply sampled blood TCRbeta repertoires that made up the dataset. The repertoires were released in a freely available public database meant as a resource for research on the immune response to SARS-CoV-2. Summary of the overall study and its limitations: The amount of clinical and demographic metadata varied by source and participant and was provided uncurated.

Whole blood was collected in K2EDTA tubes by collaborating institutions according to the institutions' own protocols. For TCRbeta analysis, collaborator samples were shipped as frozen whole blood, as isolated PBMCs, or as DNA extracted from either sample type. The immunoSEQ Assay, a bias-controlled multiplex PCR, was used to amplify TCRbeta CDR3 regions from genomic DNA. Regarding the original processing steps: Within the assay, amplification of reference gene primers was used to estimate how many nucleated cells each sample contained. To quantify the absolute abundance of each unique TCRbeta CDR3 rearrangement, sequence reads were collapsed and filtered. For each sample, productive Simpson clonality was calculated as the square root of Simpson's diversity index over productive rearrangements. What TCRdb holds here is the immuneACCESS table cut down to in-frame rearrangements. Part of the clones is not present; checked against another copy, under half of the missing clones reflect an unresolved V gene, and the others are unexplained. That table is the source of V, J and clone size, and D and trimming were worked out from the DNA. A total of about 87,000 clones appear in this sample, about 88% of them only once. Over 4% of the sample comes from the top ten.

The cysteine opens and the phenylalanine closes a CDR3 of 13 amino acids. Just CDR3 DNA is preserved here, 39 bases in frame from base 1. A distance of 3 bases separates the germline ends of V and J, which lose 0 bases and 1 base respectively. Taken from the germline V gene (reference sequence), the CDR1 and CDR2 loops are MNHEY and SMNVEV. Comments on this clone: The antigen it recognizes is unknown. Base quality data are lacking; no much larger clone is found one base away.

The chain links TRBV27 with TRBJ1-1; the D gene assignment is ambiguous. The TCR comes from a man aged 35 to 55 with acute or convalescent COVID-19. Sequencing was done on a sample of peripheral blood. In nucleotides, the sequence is TGTGCCAGCAGTTTATCCTGGAACACTGAAGCTTTCTTT. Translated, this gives CASSLSWNTEAFF.